The 9 T cell receptor beta chains below come from one sample, sequenced in a study of blood T cell repertoires in COVID-19. Produced via immunoSEQ multiplex PCR; TCRdb's table is partial and in-frame only. This sample has hundreds of thousands of clones, with approximately 91% found just once. The material sequenced was peripheral blood. The receptors originated from a woman aged 55 to 70 with acute or convalescent COVID-19.

CDR3 in DNA: TGTGCCAGCAGTGTAGGGACAGGGGAAGATACGCAGTATTTT. It codes for CASSVGTGEDTQYF. The V call is TRBV25-1, the J call TRBJ2-3, with 10 bases lining up with TRBD1. V was clipped by 4 bases and J by 5 bases; unmatched bases: 3. The CDR3 loop spans 14 amino acids. Germline CDR1 is MGHDK and CDR2 is SYGVNS.

The chain combines TRBV27 with TRBJ2-1; 11 bases match TRBD2. V was pared by 7 bases and J by 6 bases, with 5 bases of the junction left unmatched. The CDR3 is 14 amino acids. The germline CDR1 and CDR2 sequences are MNHEY and SMNVEV (reference sequence). CDR3 in amino acids: CASNPGTSGNEQFF. The CDR3 DNA sequence: TGTGCCAGCAACCCCGGGACTAGCGGCAATGAGCAGTTCTTC.

Concerning this clone: Other DNA sequences in the same sample also yield this CDR3. This chain links TRBV5-1 with TRBJ1-2, with D perhaps TRBD1 (5 bases). The V and J ends lost 0 bases and 0 bases respectively, with 6 bases between them. The CDR3 is 14 residues long. CDR1 SGHRS and CDR2 YFSETQ come from the germline V gene. CDR3 residues: CASSLGQPNYGYTF. CDR3 DNA sequence: TGCGCCAGCAGCTTGGGACAGCCTAACTATGGCTACACCTTC.

The genes are TRBV3-1 (or the pseudogene TRBV3-2) and TRBJ1-1; D not certain. Germline V gives CDR1 LGHDT, CDR2 YNNKEL (reference sequence). V lost 1 base to trimming and J lost 5 bases, with 5 bases between them. The CDR3 runs to 12 residues. Here the CDR3 reads CASSQASTEAFF. The CDR3 DNA follows: TGTGCCAGCAGCCAAGCCTCGACTGAAGCTTTCTTT.

The rearrangement joins TRBV6-5 to TRBJ1-1; the D is unclear. The germline V gene has CDR1 MNHEY and CDR2 SVGAGI. The CDR3 is 13 amino acids. V lost 0 bases and J 7 bases, leaving 9 bases between the germline ends. Here the CDR3 DNA reads TGTGCCAGCAGTTACTCGACGGGAATTGAAGCTTTCTTT. It codes for CASSYSTGIEAFF.

CDR3 in amino acids: CASSKEEGPVSYEQYF. The DNA of the CDR3 is TGTGCCAGCAGCAAAGAGGAGGGCCCCGTCTCCTACGAGCAGTACTTC. V usage is TRBV21-1 and J usage is TRBJ2-7; the D call in the table, TRBD2, was not verified against the DNA. TRBV21-1 is a known pseudogene. The CDR3 runs to 16 residues.

This clone was seen only once. The CDR3 here is CASSYRTGGLEAFF. The CDR3, as DNA: TGTGCCAGCAGTTATAGGACAGGGGGCCTGGAGGCTTTCTTT. V and J are TRBV6-5 and TRBJ1-1; TRBD1 aligns across 11 bases. Germline CDR1 and CDR2: MNHEY and SVGAGI. The CDR3 extends over 14 amino acids. V trimming: 3 bases; J trimming: 11 bases; junction bases outside the gene matches: 8.

This clone has more than one count but fewer than ten. The V and J genes are TRBV5-4 and TRBJ2-7, with D possibly matching TRBD1 (6 bases). This CDR3 comprises 16 residues. Germline values: CDR1 SGHNT, CDR2 YYREEE (reference sequence). V lost 4 bases and J 0 bases, leaving 17 bases between the germline ends. The CDR3 DNA reads TGTGCCAGCAGCCCCAGGGGAGCCCAGAGCTCCTACGAGCAGTACTTC. This gives the protein CASSPRGAQSSYEQYF.

The V call is TRBV29-1, the J call TRBJ2-1, with D maybe TRBD1 (6 bases). The CDR3 loop spans 16 amino acids. Germline values: CDR1 SQVTM, CDR2 ANQGSEA. V lost 1 base to trimming and J lost 2 bases, with 15 bases between them. CDR3 loop: CSVEGHGGLPYNEQFF. The CDR3 DNA sequence: TGCAGCGTTGAAGGACATGGGGGCTTGCCCTACAATGAGCAGTTCTTC.